This TCR beta chain was found in a study of T-cell reconstitution after alpha-beta-depleted transplantation in children. It was with unique molecular identifiers that the TCRbeta library was prepared. In TCRdb, the PCR reads were re-called with MiXCR into one record per CDR3 protein. The data hold 380,000 or so distinct CDR3 sequences, with 13% observed a single time. CDR1 is LGHDT and CDR2 is YNNKEL in the germline V gene (reference sequence). The CDR3 is 15 amino acids. V lost 4 bases and J 2 bases, leaving 12 bases between the germline ends. The sample here was PBMCs, taken from the stem cell graft. This receptor was obtained from a human donor who donated a stem cell graft to a child with Fanconi anemia. The V call is TRBV3-1, the J call TRBJ1-3; D gene uncertain. The CDR3 spells CASSPGPSPGNTIYF. The CDR3 DNA reads TGTGCCAGCAGCCCCGGACCTTCTCCTGGAAACACCATATATTTT. Based on the CDR3 plus reference TRBV3-1 and TRBJ1-3, the full variable domain is DTAVSQTPKYLVTQMGNDKSIKCEQNLGHDTMYWYKQDSKKFLKIMFSYNNKELIINETVPNRFSPKSPDKAHLNLHINSLELGDSAVYFCASSPGPSPGNTIYFGEGSWLTVV.